This record looks at one TCR beta chain sequence and its context. These data are taken from a study of blood T cell repertoires in COVID-19. The repertoire was sequenced with immunoSEQ multiplex PCR; TCRdb's copy has only in-frame clones and lacks some. Of about 240,000 clones detected, around 88% appear once; the ten largest clones hold over 4%. CDR1 is SGDLS, CDR2 YYNGEE, per germline. V shed 3 bases, J shed 1 base, and the junction held 7 bases outside the gene matches. The CDR3 is 16 residues long. Sequences were obtained from PBMCs or T cells enriched from blood (not recorded which). This receptor was obtained from a woman aged 25 to 45 who had recovered from COVID-19. The genes are TRBV9 and TRBJ2-1; 7 bases are a match to TRBD1. The CDR3 here is CASSESQGVSYNEQFF. In DNA, the CDR3 is TGTGCCAGCAGCGAATCTCAGGGGGTGTCCTACAATGAGCAGTTCTTC.